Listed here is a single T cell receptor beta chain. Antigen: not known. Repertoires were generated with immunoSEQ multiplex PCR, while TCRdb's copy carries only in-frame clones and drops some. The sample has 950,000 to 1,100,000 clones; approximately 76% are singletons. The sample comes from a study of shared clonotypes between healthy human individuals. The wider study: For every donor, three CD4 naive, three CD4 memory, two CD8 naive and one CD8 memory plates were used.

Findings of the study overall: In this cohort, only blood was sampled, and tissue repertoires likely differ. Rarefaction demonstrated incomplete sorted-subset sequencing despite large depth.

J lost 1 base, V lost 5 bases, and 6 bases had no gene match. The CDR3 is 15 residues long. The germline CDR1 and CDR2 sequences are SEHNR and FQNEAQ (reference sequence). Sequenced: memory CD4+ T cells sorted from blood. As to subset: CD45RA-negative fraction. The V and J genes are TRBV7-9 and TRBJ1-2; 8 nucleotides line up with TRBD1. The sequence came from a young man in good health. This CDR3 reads CASSARQGNNYGYTF. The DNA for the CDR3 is TGTGCCAGCAGCGCGCGACAGGGGAATAACTATGGCTACACCTTC. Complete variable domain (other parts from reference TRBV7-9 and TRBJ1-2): DTGVSQNPRHKITKRGQNVTFRCDPISEHNRLYWYRQTLGQGPEFLTYFQNEAQLEKSRLLSDRFSAERPKGSFSTLEIQRTEQGDSAMYLCASSARQGNNYGYTFGSGTRLTVV.